This TCR beta chain was recorded in a study of blood T cells in healthy people across ages. The use of a sample-barcoded 5' primer and a J-beta primer mix characterized a second PCR of about 7 to 12 cycles. The study obtained at least 2.5 million CDR3-containing paired-end reads from every sample. A single record per CDR3 protein comes from TCRdb applying MiXCR to the 5' RACE reads. The sample holds 1.5 million to 2 million distinct CDR3 sequences, around 35% seen once. Study findings and constraints: Strong correlation existed between TCR beta diversity and naive T cell percentage. Per-million-T-cell TCR beta diversity fell roughly linearly with age.

Per-sample yields of isolated PBMCs were at least 6 million. Notes on this clonotype: Its specificity is not known.

V gave up 7 bases and J gave up 4 bases; unmatched junction bases: 11. There are 14 residues in the CDR3. In germline, CDR1 is DFQATT, CDR2 SNEGSKA (reference sequence). Sequenced: blood. The clonotype was recovered from a woman between 25 and 40 years old in good health. The chain uses TRBV20-1 and TRBJ2-3; 7 nucleotides agree with TRBD2. CDR3 loop: CSDPEGTSADTQYF. CDR3 nucleotide sequence: TGCAGTGACCCTGAGGGTACTAGCGCAGATACGCAGTATTTT.